These T cell receptor beta chains were read from a single sample in a study of control samples from healthy donors and cancer patients. Libraries were prepared by immunoSEQ multiplex PCR; TCRdb keeps only in-frame clonotypes and omits some of them. In the table there are under 450,000 clones, 90% of which are singletons. Sample: PBMCs. Receptors originate from a man aged 35-49 years with head and neck cancer. Both conserved end residues are part of each CDR3. The D gene is left open where the match is weak. The size field is filled for only some rows; it gives once, few, many or a size class.

j_gene | abundance | d_gene | v_gene | CDR3aa | CDR3nt
TRBJ1-3 | . | . | TRBV5-1 | CASSLGGGNTIYF | TGCGCCAGCAGCTTGGGAGGGGGAAACACCATATATTTT
TRBJ2-2 | . | . | TRBV27 | CASSFGTLNTGELFF | TGTGCCAGCAGTTTCGGGACGTTGAACACCGGGGAGCTGTTTTTT
TRBJ2-5 | . | TRBD2 | TRBV7-3 | CASSLIAGYQETQYF | TGTGCCAGCAGCCTGATAGCGGGGTACCAAGAGACCCAGTACTTC
TRBJ1-1 | once | . | TRBV6-5 | CASGLQGANTEAFF | TGTGCCAGCGGACTACAGGGCGCGAACACTGAAGCTTTCTTT
TRBJ2-7 | . | . | TRBV4-3 | CASSQGVSRVTYEQYF | TGCGCCAGCAGCCAAGGCGTGTCCAGGGTTACCTACGAGCAGTACTTC
TRBJ2-7 | . | . | TRBV4-3 | CASSQENRFLYEQYF | TGCGCCAGCAGCCAAGAAAACAGGTTTTTGTACGAGCAGTACTTC
TRBJ1-5 | . | . | TRBV6-6 | CASSYMKYSNQPQHF | TGTGCCAGCAGTTACATGAAATATAGCAATCAGCCCCAGCATTTT
TRBJ1-1 | . | TRBD1 | TRBV5-3 | CTRGESGLNTEAFF | TGTACCAGGGGGGAGTCGGGATTGAACACTGAAGCTTTCTTT
TRBJ1-5 | . | TRBD1 | TRBV10-3 | CAISEPQGAAGSNQPQHF | TGTGCCATCAGTGAGCCACAGGGGGCGGCGGGTAGCAATCAGCCCCAGCATTTT
TRBJ2-2 | . | TRBD1 | TRBV30 | CAWSGIGEDRYTGELFF | TGTGCCTGGAGCGGTATCGGAGAGGACAGGTATACCGGGGAGCTGTTTTTT
TRBJ1-2 | once | . | TRBV28 | CASNSPGRRDGYTF | TGTGCCAGCAATTCCCCTGGACGGCGAGATGGCTACACCTTC
TRBJ1-1 | . | . | TRBV7-9 | CASSPGFGDLNTEAFF | TGTGCCAGCAGCCCGGGGTTCGGGGATTTGAACACTGAAGCTTTCTTT
TRBJ2-2 | . | TRBD1 | TRBV11-1 | CASSQDRGLSGELFF | TGTGCCAGCAGCCAGGACAGGGGGCTTAGCGGGGAGCTGTTTTTT